This T cell receptor beta chain was captured in a study of blood T cell repertoires in COVID-19. Study details: Nucleic acid was either cDNA or gDNA, and it came from T cells, B-cell-depleted T cells, or PBMCs.

Original analysis: Amplified reference gene primers provided the basis for estimating nucleated cell counts. Profiling relied on immunoSEQ multiplex PCR, and the TCRdb table lists in-frame clones only, not all of them. The D gene and trimming were derived from the DNA, and the V and J assignments and clone size from that table. The sample consists of about 190,000 clones, roughly four fifths of them appearing once. The length of the CDR3 is 18 residues. Germline CDR1 is SGHDT and CDR2 is YYEEEE. V lost 2 bases and J lost 0; bases outside the gene matches: 6. Sequenced sample: peripheral blood. V usage is TRBV5-6 and J usage is TRBJ2-6; 9 nucleotides agree with TRBD1. This clonotype originated in a woman between 35 and 50 years old with acute or convalescent COVID-19. CDR3 in amino acids: CASSLDRGSFSGANVLTF. The CDR3, as DNA: TGTGCCAGCAGCTTAGACAGGGGGTCCTTCTCTGGGGCCAACGTCCTGACTTTC.